This entry concerns a single T cell receptor beta chain. Repertoires were generated with immunoSEQ multiplex PCR, while TCRdb's copy carries only in-frame clones and drops some. The sample lists about 30,000 clones, about 91% occurring once. This specimen comes from a study of T cells in tuberculosis. Study overall: This South African cohort compared adolescents with or without latent tuberculosis against adults with active tuberculosis. Samples predate treatment or fall within its first 7 days.

Time point noted: new active TB diagnosis, blood taken before or within 7 days of starting treatment. On average around 100,000 T cells per donor were immunosequenced. Here the sequenced sample was PBMCs, taken at tuberculosis diagnosis. The TCR was taken from an adult with tuberculosis.

The CDR3 DNA is TGTGCCAGCCGGGACAGCTCTGGGGCCAACGTCCTGACTTTC. Amino acid sequence: CASRDSSGANVLTF. The rearrangement joins TRBV6-4 to TRBJ2-6; 7 bases agree with TRBD1. J was trimmed by 0 bases and V by 8 bases; bases with no gene match: 1. CDR3 length equals 14 residues. Germline lookup yields CDR1 MRHNA and CDR2 SNTAGT.